This paragraph reports one TCR beta chain. Its antigen is unidentified. Alongside CTLA-4 blockade with ipilimumab, patients with chemo-refractory metastatic non-small-cell lung cancer received focal radiation. The data were obtained in a study of radiotherapy plus CTLA-4 blockade in lung cancer. Study conclusions and caveats: TCR clones of tumor origin grew in blood after radiotherapy plus ipilimumab.

Sequencing used immunoSEQ multiplex PCR; TCRdb keeps in-frame clones, though not all of them. This sample has about 48,000 clones; approximately 86% occur once, and the top ten carry 15% to 20%. From germline, CDR1 is MNHEY and CDR2 SMNVEV (reference sequence). V lost 5 bases, J lost 4 bases, and 8 bases stayed unmatched. CDR3 length: 15 amino acids. V usage is TRBV27 and J usage is TRBJ2-1; TRBD2 aligns across 7 bases. Sequences were derived from peripheral blood, sampled from a patient treated with radiotherapy plus ipilimumab. The source is a human donor with non-small cell lung cancer that progressed on radiotherapy plus ipilimumab. Some clones in this sample may be carry-over from other donors' samples. In nucleotides, the CDR3 is TGTGCCAGCAGTCCCCGGACTAGTAAGTACAATGAGCAGTTCTTC. This encodes CASSPRTSKYNEQFF.